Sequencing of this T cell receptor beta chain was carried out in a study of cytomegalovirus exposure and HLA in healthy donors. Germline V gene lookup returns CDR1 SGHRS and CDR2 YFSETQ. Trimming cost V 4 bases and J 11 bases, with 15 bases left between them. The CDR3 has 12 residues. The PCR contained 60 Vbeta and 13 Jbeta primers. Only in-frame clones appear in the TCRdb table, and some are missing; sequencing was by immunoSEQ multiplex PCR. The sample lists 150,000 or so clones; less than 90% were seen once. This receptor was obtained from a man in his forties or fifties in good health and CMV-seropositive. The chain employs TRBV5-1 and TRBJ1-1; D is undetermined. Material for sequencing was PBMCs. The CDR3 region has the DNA TGCGCCAGCAGCGAGGCTAAAAATAAGGCTTTCTTT. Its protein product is CASSEAKNKAFF.